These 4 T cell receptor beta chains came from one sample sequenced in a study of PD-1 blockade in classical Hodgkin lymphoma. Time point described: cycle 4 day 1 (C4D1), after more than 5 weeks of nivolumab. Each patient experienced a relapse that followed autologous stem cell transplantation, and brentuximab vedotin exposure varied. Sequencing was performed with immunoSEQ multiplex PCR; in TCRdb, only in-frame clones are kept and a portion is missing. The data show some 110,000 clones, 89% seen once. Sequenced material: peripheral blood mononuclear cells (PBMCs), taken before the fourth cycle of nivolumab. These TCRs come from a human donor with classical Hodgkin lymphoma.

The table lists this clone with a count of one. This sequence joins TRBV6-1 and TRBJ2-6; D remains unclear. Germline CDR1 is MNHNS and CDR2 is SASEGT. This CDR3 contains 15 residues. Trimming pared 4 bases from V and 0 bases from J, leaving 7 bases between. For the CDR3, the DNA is TGTGCCAGCAGTGGAGTTTACTCTGGGGCCAACGTCCTGACTTTC. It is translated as CASSGVYSGANVLTF.

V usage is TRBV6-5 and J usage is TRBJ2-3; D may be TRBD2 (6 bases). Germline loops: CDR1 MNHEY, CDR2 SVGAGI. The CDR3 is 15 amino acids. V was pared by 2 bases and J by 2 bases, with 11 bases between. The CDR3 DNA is TGTGCCAGCAGTTACCACGGGAGACACACAGATACGCAGTATTTT. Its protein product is CASSYHGRHTDTQYF.

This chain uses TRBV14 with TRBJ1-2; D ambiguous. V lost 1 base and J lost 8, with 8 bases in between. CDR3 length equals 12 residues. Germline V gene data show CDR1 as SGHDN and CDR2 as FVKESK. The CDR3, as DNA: TGTGCCAGCAGCCAAGTATTCGGGGGCTACACCTTC. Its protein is CASSQVFGGYTF.

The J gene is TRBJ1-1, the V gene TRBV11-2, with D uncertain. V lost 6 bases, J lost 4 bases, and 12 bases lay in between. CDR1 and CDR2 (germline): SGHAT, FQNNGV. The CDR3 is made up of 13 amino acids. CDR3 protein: CASSPGVTTEAFF. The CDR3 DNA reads TGTGCCAGCAGTCCCGGCGTGACCACTGAAGCTTTCTTT. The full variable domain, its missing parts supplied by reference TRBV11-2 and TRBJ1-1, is EAGVAQSPRYKIIEKRQSVAFWCNPISGHATLYWYQQILGQGPKLLIQFQNNGVVDDSQLPKDRFSAERLKGVDSTLKIQPAKLEDSAVYLCASSPGVTTEAFFGQGTRLTVV.